This T cell receptor beta chain was sequenced for a study of T-cell reconstitution after alpha-beta-depleted transplantation in children (TCRdb year 2016). The study in broad terms: The study quantitatively tracked T-cell immune reconstitution after TCRalphabeta/CD19-depleted allogeneic hematopoietic cell transplantation in children using TCR repertoire profiling.

The method was PCR. Sequencing was performed on an Illumina HiSeq 2500. To normalize quantification of the TCRbeta repertoire, the TCR libraries were built with molecular barcoding that relied on unique molecular identifiers. TCRdb handled the public reads itself, with Q25 trimming in fastp and clone calling in MiXCR, and kept productive beta chains. Identical CDR3 proteins give one entry, which carries the most common genes and DNA. Within this sample are 600,000 to 700,000 distinct CDR3 sequences, with roughly 17% of them counted one time only. The ten top clones hold around 0.96% of the sample. Including the terminal cysteine and phenylalanine, the CDR3 comprises 15 residues. The retained sequence is limited to the CDR3, 45 bases, with the frame set at the first base. V lost 4 bases and J lost 8 bases; the stretch between them is 17 bases long. CDR1 SGHAT and CDR2 FQNNGV are derived from the germline V gene.

This clonotype was counted a few times. The target of this receptor is not known. One base away there is no much larger clone; base qualities are not given. The starting material was PBMCs from the stem cell graft donor, obtained from the stem cell graft. The clonotype comes from a human donor who donated a stem cell graft to a child with acute myeloid leukemia. The rearranged chain carries TRBV11-2 and TRBJ1-4; TRBD1 is perhaps the D gene, given 6 matching bases. The CDR3 here reads CASSSQNRGWEKLFF. The base sequence is TGTGCCAGCAGCTCCCAGAATAGGGGGTGGGAAAAACTGTTTTTT.